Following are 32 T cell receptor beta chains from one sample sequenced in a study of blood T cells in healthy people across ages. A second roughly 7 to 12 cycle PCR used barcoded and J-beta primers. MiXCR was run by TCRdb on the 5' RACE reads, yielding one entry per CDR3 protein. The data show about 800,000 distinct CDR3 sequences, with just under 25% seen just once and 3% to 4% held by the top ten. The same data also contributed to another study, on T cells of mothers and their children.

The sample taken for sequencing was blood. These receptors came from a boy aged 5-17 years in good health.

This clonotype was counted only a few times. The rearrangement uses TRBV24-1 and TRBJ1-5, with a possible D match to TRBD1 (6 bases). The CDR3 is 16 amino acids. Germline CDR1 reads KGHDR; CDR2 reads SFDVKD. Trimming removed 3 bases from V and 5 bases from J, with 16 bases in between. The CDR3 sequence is CATSDKPDSCDQPQHF. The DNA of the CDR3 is TGTGCCACCAGTGATAAACCGGACAGTTGTGATCAGCCCCAGCATTTT.

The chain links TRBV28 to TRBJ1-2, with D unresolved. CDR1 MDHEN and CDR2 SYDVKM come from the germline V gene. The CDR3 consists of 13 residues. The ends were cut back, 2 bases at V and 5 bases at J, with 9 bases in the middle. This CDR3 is CASSLLQEYGYTF. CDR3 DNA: TGTGCCAGCAGTTTACTCCAGGAATATGGCTACACCTTC.

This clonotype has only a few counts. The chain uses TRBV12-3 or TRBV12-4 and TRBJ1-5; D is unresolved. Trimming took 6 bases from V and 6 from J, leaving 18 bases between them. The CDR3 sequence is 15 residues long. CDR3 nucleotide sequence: TGTGCCAGCAGCGTACTCGTGGCGGGAGGTCAGCCCCAGCATTTT. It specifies CASSVLVAGGQPQHF.

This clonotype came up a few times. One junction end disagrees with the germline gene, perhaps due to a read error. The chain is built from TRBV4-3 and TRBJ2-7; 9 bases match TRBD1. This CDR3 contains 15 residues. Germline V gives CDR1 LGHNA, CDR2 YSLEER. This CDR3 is CASSLTQGASYEQCF. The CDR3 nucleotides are TGCGCCAGCAGCCTTACACAGGGGGCATCCTACGAGCAGTGCTTC.

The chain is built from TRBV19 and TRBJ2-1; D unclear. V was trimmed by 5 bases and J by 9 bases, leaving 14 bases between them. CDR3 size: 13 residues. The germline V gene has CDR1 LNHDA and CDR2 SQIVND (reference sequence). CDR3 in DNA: TGTGCCAGTAGTGGGCAAGTAGTGAGTGAGCAGTTCTTC. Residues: CASSGQVVSEQFF. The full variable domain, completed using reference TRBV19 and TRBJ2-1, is DGGITQSPKYLFRKEGQNVTLSCEQNLNHDAMYWYRQDPGQGLRLIYYSQIVNDFQKGDIAEGYSVSREKKESFPLTVTSAQKNPTAFYLCASSGQVVSEQFFGPGTRLTVL.

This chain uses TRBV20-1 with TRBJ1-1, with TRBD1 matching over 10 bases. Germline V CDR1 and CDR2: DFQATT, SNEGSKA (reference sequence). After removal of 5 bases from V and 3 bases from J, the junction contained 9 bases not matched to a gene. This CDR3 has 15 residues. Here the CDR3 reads CSAARPGQGYTEAFF. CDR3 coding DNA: TGCAGTGCTGCAAGACCGGGACAGGGGTACACTGAAGCTTTCTTT.

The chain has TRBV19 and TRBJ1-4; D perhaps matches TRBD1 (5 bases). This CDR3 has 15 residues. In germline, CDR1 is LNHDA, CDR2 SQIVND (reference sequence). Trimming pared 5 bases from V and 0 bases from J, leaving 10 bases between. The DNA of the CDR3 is TGTGCCAGTAGTGCCGCCAGGGCAACTAATGAAAAACTGTTTTTT. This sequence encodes CASSAARATNEKLFF.

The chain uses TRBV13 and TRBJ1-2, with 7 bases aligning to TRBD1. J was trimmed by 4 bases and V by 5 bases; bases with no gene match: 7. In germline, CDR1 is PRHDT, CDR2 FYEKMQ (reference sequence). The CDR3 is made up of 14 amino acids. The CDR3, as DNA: TGTGCCAGCAGCATGGACGGGACAGTCTATGGCTACACCTTC. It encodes CASSMDGTVYGYTF. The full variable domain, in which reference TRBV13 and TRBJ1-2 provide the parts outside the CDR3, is AAGVIQSPRHLIKEKRETATLKCYPIPRHDTVYWYQQGPGQDPQFLISFYEKMQSDKGSIPDRFSAQQFSDYHSELNMSSLELGDSALYFCASSMDGTVYGYTFGSGTRLTVV.

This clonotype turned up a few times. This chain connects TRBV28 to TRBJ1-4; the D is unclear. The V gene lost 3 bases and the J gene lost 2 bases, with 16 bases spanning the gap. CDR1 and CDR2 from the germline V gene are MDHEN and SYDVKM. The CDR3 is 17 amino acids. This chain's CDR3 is CASSFWDLGLTNEKLFF. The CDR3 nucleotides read TGTGCCAGCAGTTTTTGGGATCTGGGGTTGACTAATGAAAAACTGTTTTTT.

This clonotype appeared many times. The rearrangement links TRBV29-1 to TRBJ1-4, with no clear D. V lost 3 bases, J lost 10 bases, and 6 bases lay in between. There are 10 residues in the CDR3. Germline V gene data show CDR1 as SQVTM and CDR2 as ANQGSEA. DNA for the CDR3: TGCAGCGTTGAGGTTGGAAAACTGTTTTTT. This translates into CSVEVGKLFF.

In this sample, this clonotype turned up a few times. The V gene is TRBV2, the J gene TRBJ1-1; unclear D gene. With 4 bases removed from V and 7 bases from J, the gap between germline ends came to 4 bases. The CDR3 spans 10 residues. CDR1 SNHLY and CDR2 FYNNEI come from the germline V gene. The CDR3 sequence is CASSAGEAFF. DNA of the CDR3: TGTGCCAGCAGTGCGGGTGAAGCTTTCTTT.

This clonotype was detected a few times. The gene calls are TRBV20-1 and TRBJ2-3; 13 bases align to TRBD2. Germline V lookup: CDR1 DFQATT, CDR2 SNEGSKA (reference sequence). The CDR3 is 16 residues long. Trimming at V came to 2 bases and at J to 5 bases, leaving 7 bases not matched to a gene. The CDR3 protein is CSARPGLAGTGDTQYF. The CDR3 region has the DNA TGCAGTGCTAGACCGGGACTAGCGGGAACTGGAGATACGCAGTATTTT.

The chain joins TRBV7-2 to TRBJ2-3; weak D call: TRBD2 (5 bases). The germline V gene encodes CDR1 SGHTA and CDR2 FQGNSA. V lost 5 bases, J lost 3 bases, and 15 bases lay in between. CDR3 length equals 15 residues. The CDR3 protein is CASSPRIWRTDTQYF. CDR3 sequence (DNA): TGTGCCAGCAGCCCCAGGATCTGGAGGACAGATACGCAGTATTTT.

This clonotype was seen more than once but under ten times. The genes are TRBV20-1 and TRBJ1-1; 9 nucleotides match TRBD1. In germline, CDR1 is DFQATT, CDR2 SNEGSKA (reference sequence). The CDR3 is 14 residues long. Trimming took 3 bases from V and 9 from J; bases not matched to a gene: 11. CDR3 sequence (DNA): TGCAGTGCTAGGGACAGGGGAATAAGTGAGAAAGCTTTCTTT. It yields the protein CSARDRGISEKAFF.

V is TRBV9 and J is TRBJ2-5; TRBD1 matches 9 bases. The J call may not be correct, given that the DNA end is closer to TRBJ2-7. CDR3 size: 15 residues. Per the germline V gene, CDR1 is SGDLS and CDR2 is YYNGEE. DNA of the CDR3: TGTGCCAGCAGCGTAGGAGGGACAGGGACCTACGAGCAGTACTTC. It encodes CASSVGGTGTYEQYF.

CDR3 loop: CASRDQEAKNIQYF. In DNA form, the CDR3 reads TGCGCCAGCAGGGACCAGGAGGCCAAAAACATTCAGTACTTC. V gene TRBV5-1 combines with J gene TRBJ2-4; unclear D gene. Germline loops: CDR1 SGHRS, CDR2 YFSETQ. Deletions cut 5 bases from V and 1 base from J, with 10 bases between. The CDR3 is made up of 14 amino acids.

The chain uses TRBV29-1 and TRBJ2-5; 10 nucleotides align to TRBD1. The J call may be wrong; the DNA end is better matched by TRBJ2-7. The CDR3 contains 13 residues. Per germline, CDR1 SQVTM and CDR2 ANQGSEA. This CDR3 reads CSVEGTGVHEQYF. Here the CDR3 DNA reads TGCAGCGTTGAGGGGACAGGGGTCCACGAGCAGTACTTC.

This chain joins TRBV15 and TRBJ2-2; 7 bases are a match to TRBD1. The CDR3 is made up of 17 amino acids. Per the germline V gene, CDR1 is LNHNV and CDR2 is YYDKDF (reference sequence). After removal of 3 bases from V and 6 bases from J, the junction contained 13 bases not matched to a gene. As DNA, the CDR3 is TGTGCCACCAGCAGGGCCCGCTCGGACAGGTCGTCCGGGGAGCTGTTTTTT. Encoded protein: CATSRARSDRSSGELFF.

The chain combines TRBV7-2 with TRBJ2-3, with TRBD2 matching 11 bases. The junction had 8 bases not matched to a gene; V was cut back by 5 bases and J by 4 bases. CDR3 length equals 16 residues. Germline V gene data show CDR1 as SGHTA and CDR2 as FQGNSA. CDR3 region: CASSQLAGVGADTQYF. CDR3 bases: TGTGCCAGCAGCCAACTAGCGGGAGTGGGTGCAGATACGCAGTATTTT.

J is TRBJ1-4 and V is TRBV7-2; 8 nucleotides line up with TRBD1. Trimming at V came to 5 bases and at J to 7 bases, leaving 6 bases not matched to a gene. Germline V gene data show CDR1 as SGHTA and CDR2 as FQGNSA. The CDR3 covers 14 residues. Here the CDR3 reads CASSTDRGGEKLFF. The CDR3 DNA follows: TGTGCCAGCAGCACAGACAGGGGAGGTGAAAAACTGTTTTTT.

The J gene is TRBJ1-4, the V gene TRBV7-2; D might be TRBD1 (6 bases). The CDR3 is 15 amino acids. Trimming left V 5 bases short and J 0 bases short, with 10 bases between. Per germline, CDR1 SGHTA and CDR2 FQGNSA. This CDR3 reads CASSEHRATNEKLFF. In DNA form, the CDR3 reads TGTGCCAGCAGCGAACACAGGGCAACTAATGAAAAACTGTTTTTT. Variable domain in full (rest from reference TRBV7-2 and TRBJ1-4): GAGVSQSPSNKVTEKGKDVELRCDPISGHTALYWYRQSLGQGLEFLIYFQGNSAPDKSGLPSDRFSAERTGGSVSTLTIQRTQQEDSAVYLCASSEHRATNEKLFFGSGTQLSVL.

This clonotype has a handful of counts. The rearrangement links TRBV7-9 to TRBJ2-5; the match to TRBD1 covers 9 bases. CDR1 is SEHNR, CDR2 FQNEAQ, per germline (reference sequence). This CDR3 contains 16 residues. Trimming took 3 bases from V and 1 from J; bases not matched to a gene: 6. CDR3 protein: CASSLTGGLVQETQYF. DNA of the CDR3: TGTGCCAGCAGCTTGACAGGGGGTCTAGTCCAAGAGACCCAGTACTTC. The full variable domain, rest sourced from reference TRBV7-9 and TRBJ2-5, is DTGVSQNPRHKITKRGQNVTFRCDPISEHNRLYWYRQTLGQGPEFLTYFQNEAQLEKSRLLSDRFSAERPKGSFSTLEIQRTEQGDSAMYLCASSLTGGLVQETQYFGPGTRLLVL.

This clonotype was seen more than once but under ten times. DNA of the CDR3: TGTGCCAGCAGCTACTGGGGGGTGGCAGATACGCAGTATTTT. Its translation: CASSYWGVADTQYF. The chain uses TRBV7-9 and TRBJ2-3, with D possibly matching TRBD2 (6 bases). CDR1 SEHNR and CDR2 FQNEAQ come from the germline V gene (reference sequence). The CDR3 contains 14 residues. Between the trimmed V and J ends, which lost 4 bases and 4 bases, there was a span of 12 bases. Filled out from reference TRBV7-9 and TRBJ2-3, the complete variable domain reads DTGVSQNPRHKITKRGQNVTFRCDPISEHNRLYWYRQTLGQGPEFLTYFQNEAQLEKSRLLSDRFSAERPKGSFSTLEIQRTEQGDSAMYLCASSYWGVADTQYFGPGTRLTVL.

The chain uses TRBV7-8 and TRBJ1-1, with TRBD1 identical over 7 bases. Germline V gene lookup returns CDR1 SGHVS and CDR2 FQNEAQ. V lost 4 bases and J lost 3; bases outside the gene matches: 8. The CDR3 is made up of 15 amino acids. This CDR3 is CASSSTGQTYTEAFF. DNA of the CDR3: TGTGCCAGCAGCTCAACGGGACAGACGTACACTGAAGCTTTCTTT.

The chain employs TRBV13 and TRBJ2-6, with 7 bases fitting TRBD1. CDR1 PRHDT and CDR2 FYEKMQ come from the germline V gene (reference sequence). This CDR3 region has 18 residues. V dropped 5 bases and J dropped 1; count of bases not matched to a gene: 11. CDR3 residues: CASSPPDRKTSGANVLTF. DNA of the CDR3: TGTGCCAGCAGCCCCCCGGACAGGAAGACATCTGGGGCCAACGTCCTGACTTTC.

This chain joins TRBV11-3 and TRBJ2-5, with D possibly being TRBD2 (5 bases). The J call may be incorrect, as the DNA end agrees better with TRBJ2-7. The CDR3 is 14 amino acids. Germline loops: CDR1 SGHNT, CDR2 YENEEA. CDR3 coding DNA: TGTGCCAGCAGCTTACCAGGTCTCGGGAACGAGCAGTACTTC. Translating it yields CASSLPGLGNEQYF.

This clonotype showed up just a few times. The CDR3 DNA sequence: TGTGCCAGCAGCTTATTCTCGATGGGGGTGACTAGCGGGAGTGCCCAAGAGACCCAGTACTTC. It yields the protein CASSLFSMGVTSGSAQETQYF. J is TRBJ2-5 and V is TRBV7-8; 12 bases are a match to TRBD2. This CDR3 is 21 amino acids long. Trimming at V came to 2 bases and at J to 1 base, leaving 17 bases not matched to a gene. Germline V gene data show CDR1 as SGHVS and CDR2 as FQNEAQ.

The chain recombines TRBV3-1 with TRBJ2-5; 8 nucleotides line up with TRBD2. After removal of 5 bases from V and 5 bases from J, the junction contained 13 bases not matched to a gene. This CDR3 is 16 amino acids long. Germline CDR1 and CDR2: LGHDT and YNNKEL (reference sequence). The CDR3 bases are TGTGCCAGCAGCACGGGGGGGAGGGGGTATTCGGAGACCCAGTACTTC. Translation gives CASSTGGRGYSETQYF.

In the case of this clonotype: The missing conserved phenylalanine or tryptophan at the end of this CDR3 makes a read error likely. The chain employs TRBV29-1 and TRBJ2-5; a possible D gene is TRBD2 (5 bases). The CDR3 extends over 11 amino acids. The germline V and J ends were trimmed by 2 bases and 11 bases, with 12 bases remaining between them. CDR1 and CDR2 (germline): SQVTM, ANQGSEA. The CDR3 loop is CSVELGWEQYL. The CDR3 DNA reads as TGCAGCGTTGAACTGGGTTGGGAGCAGTACCTC.

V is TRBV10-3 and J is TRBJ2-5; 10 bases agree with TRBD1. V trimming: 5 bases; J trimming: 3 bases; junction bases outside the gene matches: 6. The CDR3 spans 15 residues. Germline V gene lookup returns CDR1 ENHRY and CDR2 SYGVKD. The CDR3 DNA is TGTGCCATCAGTAACCCCGGGACAGGGGAAGAGACCCAGTACTTC. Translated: CAISNPGTGEETQYF.

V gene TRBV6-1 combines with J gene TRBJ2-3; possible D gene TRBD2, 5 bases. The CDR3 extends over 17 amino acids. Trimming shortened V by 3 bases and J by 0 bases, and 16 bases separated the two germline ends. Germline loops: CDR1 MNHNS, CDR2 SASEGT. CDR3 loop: CASSDVAGGTSTDTQYF. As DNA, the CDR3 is TGTGCCAGCAGTGATGTCGCGGGCGGAACTAGCACAGATACGCAGTATTTT.

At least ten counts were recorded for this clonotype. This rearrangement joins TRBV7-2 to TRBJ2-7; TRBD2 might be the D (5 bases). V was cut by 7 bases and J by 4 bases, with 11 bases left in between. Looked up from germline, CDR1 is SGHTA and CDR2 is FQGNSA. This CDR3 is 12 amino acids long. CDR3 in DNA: TGTGCCAGCACCAAAAGCGGATACGAGCAGTACTTC. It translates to CASTKSGYEQYF.